Presented here are 21 T cell receptor beta chains from one specimen sequenced in a study of identical twins. TCRdb recomputed calls from the 5' RACE reads with MiXCR, one row per CDR3 protein. The sample has around 490,000 distinct CDR3 sequences, roughly 15% seen once. This sample was also put to use in a study of yellow fever vaccine responses in identical twins.

The source material was CD4+ T cells sorted from blood. These receptors were taken from a woman aged 18-30 years in good health.

The table lists this clonotype with a few counts. V and J are TRBV27 and TRBJ2-3; the match to TRBD1 covers 7 bases. The CDR3 runs 15 residues. Germline V lookup: CDR1 MNHEY, CDR2 SMNVEV (reference sequence). V lost 6 bases to trimming and J lost 3 bases; unmatched junction nucleotides: 9. CDR3 sequence: CASRTTGAGTDTQYF. The DNA of the CDR3 is TGTGCCAGCAGGACCACAGGGGCCGGGACAGATACGCAGTATTTT.

This clonotype was recorded once. The rearrangement links TRBV28 to TRBJ2-7, with 7 bases aligning to TRBD1. CDR1 is MDHEN, CDR2 SYDVKM, per germline. This CDR3 contains 14 residues. With V trimmed by 5 bases and J by 7 bases, 11 bases remained unmatched. The CDR3, as DNA: TGTGCCAGCAGTCCCCCGGGACAGTCAAAAGAGCAGTACTTC. It specifies CASSPPGQSKEQYF.

The rearrangement links TRBV3-1 to TRBJ2-5; a weak D match, TRBD2 (5 bases). The CDR3 is 14 residues long. Trimming removed 0 bases at V and 2 bases at J, with 7 bases between. Germline V gene data show CDR1 as LGHDT and CDR2 as YNNKEL (reference sequence). CDR3 loop: CASSQDGIQETQYF. The CDR3 DNA is TGTGCCAGCAGCCAAGACGGGATACAAGAGACCCAGTACTTC.

This clonotype was detected only a few times. V usage is TRBV10-3 and J usage is TRBJ1-5, with D maybe TRBD1 (5 bases). Germline CDR1 and CDR2: ENHRY and SYGVKD. Deletions cut 7 bases from V and 5 bases from J, with 12 bases between. The CDR3 has 13 residues. The CDR3 protein is CAIKGRPDQPQHF. The CDR3 DNA is TGTGCCATCAAGGGGAGGCCTGATCAGCCCCAGCATTTT.

The rearrangement joins TRBV7-3 to TRBJ2-1; D unresolved. This CDR3 region has 16 residues. The V gene lost 3 bases and the J gene lost 0 bases, with 12 bases spanning the gap. CDR1 and CDR2 (germline): SGHTA, FQGTGA. CDR3 in amino acids: CASSFEAPSSYNEQFF. The CDR3 coding sequence is TGTGCCAGCAGCTTTGAGGCACCGAGCTCCTACAATGAGCAGTTCTTC.

This clonotype has just a few counts. V and J are TRBV20-1 and TRBJ2-1, with 12 bases identical to TRBD2. Unmatched junction bases numbered 6, after V lost 0 bases and J lost 3 bases. This CDR3 has 17 residues. Germline-derived CDR1 and CDR2 are DFQATT and SNEGSKA (reference sequence). CDR3 coding DNA: TGCAGTGCTAGAGATCCTAGCGGGAGGGCTGACTACAATGAGCAGTTCTTC. Amino acids: CSARDPSGRADYNEQFF.

This clonotype has just a few counts. This rearrangement joins TRBV28 to TRBJ1-5; TRBD1 matches at 8 bases. J gave up 6 bases and V 2 bases, and 12 bases lay outside the gene matches. The CDR3 extends over 17 amino acids. Germline V gene lookup returns CDR1 MDHEN and CDR2 SYDVKM. The CDR3 region is CASSLPHVDRGGQPQHF. DNA for the CDR3: TGTGCCAGCAGTTTACCCCACGTCGACAGGGGCGGTCAGCCCCAGCATTTT.

This clonotype was observed a handful of times. This chain joins TRBV10-3 and TRBJ2-2; possible D gene TRBD1, 5 bases. The germline CDR1 and CDR2 sequences are ENHRY and SYGVKD. V lost 2 bases and J 0 bases, leaving 10 bases between the germline ends. The CDR3 length is 16 residues. CDR3 DNA sequence: TGTGCCATCAGTGAGACAGGCGCTACGAACACCGGGGAGCTGTTTTTT. Translation gives CAISETGATNTGELFF.

This clonotype was counted only a few times. V and J are TRBV6-1 and TRBJ2-3; 8 positions agree with TRBD2. CDR1 and CDR2 from the germline V gene are MNHNS and SASEGT. CDR3 length equals 14 residues. Trimming at V came to 7 bases and at J to 2 bases, leaving 5 bases not matched to a gene. CDR3 residues: CASTPLADTDTQYF. CDR3 sequence (DNA): TGTGCCAGCACCCCACTAGCGGACACAGATACGCAGTATTTT.

In its sample, this clonotype was seen a few times. This chain connects TRBV20-1 to TRBJ2-4; the match to TRBD1 covers 10 bases. J was trimmed by 8 bases and V by 8 bases; bases with no gene match: 15. The CDR3 has 15 amino acids. Looked up from germline, CDR1 is DFQATT and CDR2 is SNEGSKA (reference sequence). CDR3 sequence: CSFQPPGQGFDIQYF. CDR3 nucleotide sequence: TGCAGTTTCCAACCCCCGGGACAGGGGTTTGACATTCAGTACTTC.

V usage is TRBV10-2 and J usage is TRBJ2-7, with D perhaps matching TRBD1 (5 bases). V was shortened by 4 bases and J by 4 bases, with 14 bases between the two germline ends. This CDR3 comprises 14 residues. Germline V gives CDR1 WSHSY, CDR2 SAAADI. The DNA of the CDR3 is TGCGCCAGCAGTGGTGCAGGGAAGGGTTACGAGCAGTACGTC. Amino acids: CASSGAGKGYEQYV.

This rearrangement joins TRBV20-1 to TRBJ2-2, with 8 positions matching TRBD1. Germline CDR1 and CDR2: DFQATT and SNEGSKA (reference sequence). With V trimmed by 2 bases and J by 5 bases, 7 bases remained unmatched. The CDR3 has 15 amino acids. CDR3 sequence: CSARSGDRLTGELFF. CDR3 sequence (DNA): TGCAGTGCTAGATCCGGGGACAGGCTGACCGGGGAGCTGTTTTTT.

This clonotype was counted at least ten times. This chain uses TRBV10-3 with TRBJ1-1; tentatively, D is TRBD1 (6 bases). The germline CDR1 and CDR2 sequences are ENHRY and SYGVKD. The CDR3 runs 15 residues. V was shortened by 4 bases and J by 5 bases, with 17 bases between the two germline ends. CDR3 sequence reads: CAISVKDRFETEAFF. Written as DNA, the CDR3 is TGTGCCATCAGTGTTAAGGACAGATTCGAGACTGAAGCTTTCTTT.

This chain links TRBV20-1 with TRBJ1-2; D is undetermined. The V and J ends lost 2 bases and 11 bases respectively, with 12 bases between them. The CDR3 spans 11 residues. CDR1 is DFQATT, CDR2 SNEGSKA, per germline (reference sequence). CDR3 region: CSARTDPNYTF. CDR3 coding DNA: TGCAGTGCTAGAACGGATCCAAATTACACCTTC.

The V call is TRBV20-1, the J call TRBJ2-5; no clear D gene. Trimming stripped 3 bases from V and 5 bases from J, with 13 bases between. The CDR3 sequence is 13 residues long. Germline CDR1 is DFQATT and CDR2 is SNEGSKA (reference sequence). The CDR3 DNA sequence: TGCAGTGCTAGTAGGAGCGTGACGGAGACCCAGTACTTC. Its translation is CSASRSVTETQYF.

This clonotype was seen a few times. The CDR3 sequence: CATSRDDSNQPQHF. CDR3 bases: TGTGCCACCAGCAGAGATGACAGCAATCAGCCCCAGCATTTT. This chain links TRBV15 with TRBJ1-5; D gene unclear. The CDR3 loop spans 14 amino acids. CDR1 and CDR2 (germline): LNHNV, YYDKDF (reference sequence). V dropped 0 bases and J dropped 1 base, with 4 bases sitting between them.

This clonotype was recorded a few times. The chain employs TRBV6-1 and TRBJ1-1; tentative D call: TRBD1 (5 bases). The V end lost 4 bases, the J end lost 0 bases, and 15 bases lay between the germline ends. The CDR3 runs to 16 residues. Looked up from germline, CDR1 is MNHNS and CDR2 is SASEGT. CDR3: CASSGRQGTMNTEAFF. The CDR3 nucleotides are TGTGCCAGCAGTGGAAGGCAGGGTACCATGAACACTGAAGCTTTCTTT.

The chain has TRBV24-1 and TRBJ2-3, with TRBD1 matching 7 bases. This CDR3 is 15 amino acids long. With V trimmed by 4 bases and J by 8 bases, 11 bases remained unmatched. The germline CDR1 and CDR2 sequences are KGHDR and SFDVKD. The CDR3 region has the DNA TGTGCCACCAGTGAATCCGGGACCACAGGGGTTACGCAGTATTTT. Translating gives CATSESGTTGVTQYF.

This clonotype was observed a handful of times. This chain uses TRBV7-9 with TRBJ2-4; no reliable D call. The CDR3 covers 15 residues. Trimming left V 3 bases short and J 4 bases short, with 13 bases between. Germline CDR1 is SEHNR and CDR2 is FQNEAQ (reference sequence). DNA of the CDR3: TGTGCCAGCAGCTTGGGTTCCCTGTATAAAAACATTCAGTACTTC. Protein sequence: CASSLGSLYKNIQYF.

The rearrangement joins TRBV6-2 or TRBV6-3 to TRBJ2-1; D unresolved. V was cut by 5 bases and J by 4 bases, with 9 bases left in between. The CDR3 is 13 residues long. CDR1 MNHEY and CDR2 SVGEGT come from the germline V gene. This CDR3 reads CASSRTPYNEQFF. DNA of the CDR3: TGTGCCAGCAGTCGGACGCCTTACAATGAGCAGTTCTTC.

This clonotype has only a few counts. The V and J genes are TRBV3-1 and TRBJ2-2; D unclear. Trimming removed 4 bases at V and 5 bases at J, with 8 bases between. From germline, CDR1 is LGHDT and CDR2 YNNKEL (reference sequence). This CDR3 has 13 residues. CDR3 sequence reads: CASSPGWTGELFF. The CDR3 DNA reads as TGTGCCAGCAGCCCCGGGTGGACCGGGGAGCTGTTTTTT.